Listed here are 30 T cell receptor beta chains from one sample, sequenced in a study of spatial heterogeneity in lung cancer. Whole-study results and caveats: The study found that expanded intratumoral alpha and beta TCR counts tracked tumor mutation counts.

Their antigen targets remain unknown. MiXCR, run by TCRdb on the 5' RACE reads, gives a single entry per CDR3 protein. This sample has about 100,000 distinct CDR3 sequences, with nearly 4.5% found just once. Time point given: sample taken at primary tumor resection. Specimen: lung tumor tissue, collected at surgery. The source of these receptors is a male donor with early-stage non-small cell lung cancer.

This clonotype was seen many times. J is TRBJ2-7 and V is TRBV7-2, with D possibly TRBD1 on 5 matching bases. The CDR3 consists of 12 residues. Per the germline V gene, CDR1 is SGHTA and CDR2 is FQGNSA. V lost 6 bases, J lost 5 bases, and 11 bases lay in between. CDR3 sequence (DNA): TGTGCCAGCAGGGCAGGGATAAACGAGCAGTACTTC. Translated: CASRAGINEQYF.

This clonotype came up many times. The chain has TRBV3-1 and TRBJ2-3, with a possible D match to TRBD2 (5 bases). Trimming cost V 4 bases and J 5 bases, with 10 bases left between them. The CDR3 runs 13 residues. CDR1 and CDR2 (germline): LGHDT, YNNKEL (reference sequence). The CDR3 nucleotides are TGTGCCAGCAGCCTTCTAGCTGAAGATACGCAGTATTTT. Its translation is CASSLLAEDTQYF.

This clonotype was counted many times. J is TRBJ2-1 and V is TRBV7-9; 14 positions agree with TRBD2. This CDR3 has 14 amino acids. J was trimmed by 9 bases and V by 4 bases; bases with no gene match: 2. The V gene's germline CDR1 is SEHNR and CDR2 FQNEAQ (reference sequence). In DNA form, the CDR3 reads TGTGCCAGCAGCTCGGGACTAGCGGGAGTTGAGCAGTTCTTC. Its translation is CASSSGLAGVEQFF.

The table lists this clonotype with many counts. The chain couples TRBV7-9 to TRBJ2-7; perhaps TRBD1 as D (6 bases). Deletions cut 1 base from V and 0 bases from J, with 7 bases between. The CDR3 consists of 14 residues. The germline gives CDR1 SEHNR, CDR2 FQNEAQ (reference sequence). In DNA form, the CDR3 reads TGTGCCAGCAGCTTAGGGGGGCACTCCTACGAGCAGTACTTC. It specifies CASSLGGHSYEQYF. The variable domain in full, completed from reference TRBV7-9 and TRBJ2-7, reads DTGVSQNPRHKITKRGQNVTFRCDPISEHNRLYWYRQTLGQGPEFLTYFQNEAQLEKSRLLSDRFSAERPKGSFSTLEIQRTEQGDSAMYLCASSLGGHSYEQYFGPGTRLTVT.

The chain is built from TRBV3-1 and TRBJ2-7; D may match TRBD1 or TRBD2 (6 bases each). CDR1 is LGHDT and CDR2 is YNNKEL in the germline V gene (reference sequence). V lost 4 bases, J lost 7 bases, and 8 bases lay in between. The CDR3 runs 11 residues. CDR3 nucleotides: TGTGCCAGCAGCCTAGGGGGGGAGCAGTACTTC. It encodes CASSLGGEQYF.

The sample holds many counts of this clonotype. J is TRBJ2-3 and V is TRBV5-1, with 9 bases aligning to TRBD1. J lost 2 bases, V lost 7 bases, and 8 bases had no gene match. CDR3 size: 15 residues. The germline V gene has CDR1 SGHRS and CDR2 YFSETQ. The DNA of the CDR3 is TGCGCCAGCTTCCACCGGGACAGGGTCACAGATACGCAGTATTTT. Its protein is CASFHRDRVTDTQYF. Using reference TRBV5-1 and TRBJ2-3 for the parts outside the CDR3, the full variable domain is KAGVTQTPRYLIKTRGQQVTLSCSPISGHRSVSWYQQTPGQGLQFLFEYFSETQRNKGNFPGRFSGRQFSNSRSEMNVSTLELGDSALYLCASFHRDRVTDTQYFGPGTRLTVL.

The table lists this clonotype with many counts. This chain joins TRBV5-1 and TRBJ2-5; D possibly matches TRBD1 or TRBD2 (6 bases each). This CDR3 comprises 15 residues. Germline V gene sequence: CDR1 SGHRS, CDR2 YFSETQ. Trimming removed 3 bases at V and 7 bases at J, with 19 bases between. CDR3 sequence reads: CASSSGSGARGTQYF. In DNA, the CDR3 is TGCGCCAGCAGCTCCGGATCGGGGGCGCGGGGGACCCAGTACTTC.

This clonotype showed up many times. CDR3 nucleotides: TGCAGTGCTAGAGAAGCGGCCTACGAGCAGTACTTC. Its translation is CSAREAAYEQYF. The gene calls are TRBV20-1 and TRBJ2-7, with D perhaps matching TRBD2 (5 bases). The germline gives CDR1 DFQATT, CDR2 SNEGSKA (reference sequence). This CDR3 is built from 12 residues. V was cut by 0 bases and J by 2 bases, with 5 bases left in between.

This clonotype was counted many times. The CDR3 spells CAISGRLAGFTDTQYF. CDR3 in DNA: TGTGCCATCAGTGGCAGACTAGCGGGATTCACAGATACGCAGTATTTT. The rearrangement joins TRBV10-3 to TRBJ2-3; 11 bases align to TRBD2. V was pared by 4 bases and J by 2 bases, with 5 bases of the junction left unmatched. There are 16 residues in the CDR3. CDR1 and CDR2 (germline): ENHRY, SYGVKD.

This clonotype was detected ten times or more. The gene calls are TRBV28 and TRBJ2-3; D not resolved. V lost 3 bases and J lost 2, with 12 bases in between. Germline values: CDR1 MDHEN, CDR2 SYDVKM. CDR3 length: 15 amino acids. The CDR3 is CASSLLLQLTDTQYF. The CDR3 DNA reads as TGTGCCAGCAGTTTGCTCCTACAGCTCACAGATACGCAGTATTTT. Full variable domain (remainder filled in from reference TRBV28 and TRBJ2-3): DVKVTQSSRYLVKRTGEKVFLECVQDMDHENMFWYRQDPGLGLRLIYFSYDVKMKEKGDIPEGYSVSREKKERFSLILESASTNQTSMYLCASSLLLQLTDTQYFGPGTRLTVL.

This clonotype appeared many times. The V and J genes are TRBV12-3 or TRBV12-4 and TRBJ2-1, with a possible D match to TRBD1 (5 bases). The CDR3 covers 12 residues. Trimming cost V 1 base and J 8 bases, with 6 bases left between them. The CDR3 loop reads CASSLGGDEQFF. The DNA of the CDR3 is TGTGCCAGCAGTTTAGGGGGCGATGAGCAGTTCTTC.

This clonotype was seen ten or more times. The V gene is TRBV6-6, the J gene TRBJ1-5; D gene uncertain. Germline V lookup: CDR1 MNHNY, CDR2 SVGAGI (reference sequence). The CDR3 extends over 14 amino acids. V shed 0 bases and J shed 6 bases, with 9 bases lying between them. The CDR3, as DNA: TGTGCCAGCAGTTACTCCTTGGTCCGTCAGCCCCAGCATTTT. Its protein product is CASSYSLVRQPQHF.

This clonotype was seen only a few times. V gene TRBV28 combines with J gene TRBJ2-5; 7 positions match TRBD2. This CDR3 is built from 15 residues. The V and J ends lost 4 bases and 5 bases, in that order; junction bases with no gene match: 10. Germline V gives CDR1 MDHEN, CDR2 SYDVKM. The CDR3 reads CASSSTNSGIETQYF. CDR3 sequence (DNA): TGTGCCAGCAGTTCAACAAACAGCGGGATTGAGACCCAGTACTTC.

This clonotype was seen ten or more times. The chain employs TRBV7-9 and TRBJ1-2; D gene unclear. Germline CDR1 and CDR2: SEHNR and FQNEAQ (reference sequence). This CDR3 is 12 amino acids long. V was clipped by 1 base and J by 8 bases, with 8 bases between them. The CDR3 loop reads CASSLGKWGYTF. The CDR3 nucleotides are TGTGCCAGCAGCTTAGGCAAATGGGGCTACACCTTC.

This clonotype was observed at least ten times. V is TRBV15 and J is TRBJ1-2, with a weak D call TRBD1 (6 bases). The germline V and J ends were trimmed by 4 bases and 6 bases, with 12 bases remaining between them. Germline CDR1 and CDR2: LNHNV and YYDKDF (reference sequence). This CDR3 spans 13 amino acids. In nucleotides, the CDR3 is TGTGCCACCAGCAAGCTCAGGGGTAATGGCTACACCTTC. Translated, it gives CATSKLRGNGYTF.

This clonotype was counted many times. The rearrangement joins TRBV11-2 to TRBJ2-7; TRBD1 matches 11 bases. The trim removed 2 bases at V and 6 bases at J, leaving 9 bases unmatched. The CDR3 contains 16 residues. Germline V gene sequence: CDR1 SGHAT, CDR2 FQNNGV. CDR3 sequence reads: CASSLTWTGGGSEQYF. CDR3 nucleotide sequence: TGTGCCAGCAGCTTAACGTGGACAGGGGGCGGGTCCGAGCAGTACTTC. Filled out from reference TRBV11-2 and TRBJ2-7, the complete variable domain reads EAGVAQSPRYKIIEKRQSVAFWCNPISGHATLYWYQQILGQGPKLLIQFQNNGVVDDSQLPKDRFSAERLKGVDSTLKIQPAKLEDSAVYLCASSLTWTGGGSEQYFGPGTRLTVT.

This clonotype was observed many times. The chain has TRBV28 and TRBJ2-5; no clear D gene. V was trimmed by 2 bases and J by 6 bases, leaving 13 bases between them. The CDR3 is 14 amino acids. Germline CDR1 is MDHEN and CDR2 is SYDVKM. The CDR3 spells CASSLVGPRQTQYF. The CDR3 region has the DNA TGTGCCAGCAGTTTAGTTGGTCCCCGGCAGACCCAGTACTTC.

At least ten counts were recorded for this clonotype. The DNA of the CDR3 is TGTGCCAGCAAGGAAAAGACTAGCAGAAATGAGCAGTTCTTC. It yields the protein CASKEKTSRNEQFF. The rearrangement links TRBV6-2 or TRBV6-3 to TRBJ2-1; TRBD2 agrees at 7 bases. Germline V CDR1 and CDR2: MNHEY, SVGEGT. Unmatched junction bases numbered 10, after V lost 7 bases and J lost 7 bases. The CDR3 totals 14 residues.

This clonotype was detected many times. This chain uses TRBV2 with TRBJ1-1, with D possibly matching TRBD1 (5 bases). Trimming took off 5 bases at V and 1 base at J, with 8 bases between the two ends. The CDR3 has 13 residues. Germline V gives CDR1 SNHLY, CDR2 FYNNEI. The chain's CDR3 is CASSRDRNTEAFF. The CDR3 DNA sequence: TGTGCCAGCAGTCGTGACAGGAACACTGAAGCTTTCTTT.

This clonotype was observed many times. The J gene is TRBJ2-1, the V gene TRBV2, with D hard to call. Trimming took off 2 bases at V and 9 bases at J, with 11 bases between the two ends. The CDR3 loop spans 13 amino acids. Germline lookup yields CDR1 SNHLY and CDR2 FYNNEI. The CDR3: CASSEINSGEQFF. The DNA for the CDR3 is TGTGCCAGCAGTGAAATAAATTCTGGTGAGCAGTTCTTC.

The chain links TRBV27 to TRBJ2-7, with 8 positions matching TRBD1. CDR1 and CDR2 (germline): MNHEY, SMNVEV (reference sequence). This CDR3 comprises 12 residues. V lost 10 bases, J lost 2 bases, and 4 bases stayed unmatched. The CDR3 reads CATRDRTYEQYF. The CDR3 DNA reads TGTGCCACCCGGGACAGGACCTACGAGCAGTACTTC.

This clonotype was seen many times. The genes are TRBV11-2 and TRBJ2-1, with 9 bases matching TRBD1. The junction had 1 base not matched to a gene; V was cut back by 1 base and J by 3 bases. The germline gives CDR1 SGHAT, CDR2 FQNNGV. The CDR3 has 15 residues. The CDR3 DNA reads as TGTGCCAGCAGCTTAGGGGACAGGGACTACAATGAGCAGTTCTTC. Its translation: CASSLGDRDYNEQFF.

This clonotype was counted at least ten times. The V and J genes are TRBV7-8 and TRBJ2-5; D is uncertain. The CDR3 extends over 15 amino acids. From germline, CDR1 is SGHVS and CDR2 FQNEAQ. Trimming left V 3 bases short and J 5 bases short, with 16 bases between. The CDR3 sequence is CASSFLMTSAETQYF. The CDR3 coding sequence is TGTGCCAGCAGCTTTTTGATGACTTCAGCGGAGACCCAGTACTTC.

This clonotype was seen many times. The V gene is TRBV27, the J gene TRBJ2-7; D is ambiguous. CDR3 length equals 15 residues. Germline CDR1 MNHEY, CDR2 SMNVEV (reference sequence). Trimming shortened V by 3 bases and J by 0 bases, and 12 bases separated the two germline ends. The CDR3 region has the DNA TGTGCCAGCAGTTTCACCGGATGGCGCTCCTACGAGCAGTACTTC. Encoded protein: CASSFTGWRSYEQYF.

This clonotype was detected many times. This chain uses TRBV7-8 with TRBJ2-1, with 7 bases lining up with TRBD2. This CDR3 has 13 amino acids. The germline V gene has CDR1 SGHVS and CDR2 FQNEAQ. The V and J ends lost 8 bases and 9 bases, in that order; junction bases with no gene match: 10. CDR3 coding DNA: TGTGCCAGCGCGACGTCCGGGAGGAGTGAGCAGTTCTTC. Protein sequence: CASATSGRSEQFF.

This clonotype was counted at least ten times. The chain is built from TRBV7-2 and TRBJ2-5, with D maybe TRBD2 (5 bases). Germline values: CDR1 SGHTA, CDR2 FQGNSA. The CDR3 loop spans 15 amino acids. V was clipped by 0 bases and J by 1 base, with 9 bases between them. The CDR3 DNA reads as TGTGCCAGCAGCTTAGCCCTAGGACTCCAAGAGACCCAGTACTTC. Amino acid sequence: CASSLALGLQETQYF.

DNA for the CDR3: TGTGCCAGCAGCCAAACCGGGACTAGCGGAAACTACGAGCAGTACTTC. This gives the protein CASSQTGTSGNYEQYF. V is TRBV11-2 and J is TRBJ2-7; 11 bases match TRBD2. The CDR3 spans 16 residues. The J segment lost 3 bases and the V segment lost 5 bases, leaving 9 bases of the junction unmatched. Germline V CDR1 and CDR2: SGHAT, FQNNGV.

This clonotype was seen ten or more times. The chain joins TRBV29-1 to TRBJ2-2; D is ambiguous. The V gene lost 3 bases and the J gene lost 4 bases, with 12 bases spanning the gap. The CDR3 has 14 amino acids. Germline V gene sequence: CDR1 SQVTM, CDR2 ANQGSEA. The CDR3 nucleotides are TGCAGCGTTGAGCTCGACACCTTCACCGGGGAGCTGTTTTTT. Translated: CSVELDTFTGELFF.

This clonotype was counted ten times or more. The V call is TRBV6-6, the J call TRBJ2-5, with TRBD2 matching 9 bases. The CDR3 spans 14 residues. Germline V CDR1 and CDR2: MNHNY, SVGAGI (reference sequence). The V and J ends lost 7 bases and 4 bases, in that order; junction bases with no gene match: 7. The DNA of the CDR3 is TGTGCCAGCACGTTAGCGGGAGAGGGAGAGACCCAGTACTTC. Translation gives CASTLAGEGETQYF.

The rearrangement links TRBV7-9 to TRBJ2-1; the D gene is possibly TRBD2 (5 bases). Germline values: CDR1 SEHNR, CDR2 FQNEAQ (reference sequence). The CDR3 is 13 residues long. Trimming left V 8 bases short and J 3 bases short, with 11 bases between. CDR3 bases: TGTGCCAGCGGTGCGGGCGGCTACAATGAGCAGTTCTTC. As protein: CASGAGGYNEQFF.